Described below is a single TCR beta chain sequence and its context. No antigen is known for it. No much larger clone is present one base from it, and per-base qualities are unavailable. This sample was taken from a study of human T cells and chemical hapten exposure (TCRdb year 2021). About the full investigation: For sensitization, 2% DPC in acetone was applied to a roughly 2 cm by roughly 2 cm area of upper inner arm skin. Blood samples were taken from patients before sensitization (week 0) and then at 2, 6 and about 24 weeks after DPC sensitization. In alopecia patients, the study followed how the peripheral blood TCR repertoire changed in vivo over primary and secondary sensitization to diphenylcyclopropenone (DPC), a hapten. Libraries were pooled for sequencing, and per-sample TCR yields varied mainly because of small differences in library volumes within the pool. Under 30 alopecia patients gave blood for TCR sequencing at one to four time points (pre-sensitization, 2, 6 and 24 weeks). Throughout the study period of roughly 24 weeks, patients also received therapeutic DPC doses to the scalp every week. The mostly female patient cohort included alopecia areata with under or over 50% scalp involvement, alopecia totalis and alopecia universalis. Patch testing was done on the upper back using Finn chambers containing 0.01% DPC, and results were scored after 6 days according to International Contact Dermatitis Research Group standards. General conclusions and limits of the study: DPC sensitization did not change the number of TCRs with a frequency above 1 in 1000, and there was no evidence of changes in global repertoire structure. Alopecia, a presumed autoimmune disease, was present in all patients, so the immune response of the patients might differ from that of healthy individuals. Significantly more large CDR3 similarity clusters were formed by expanded TCRs than by pre-sensitization or healthy control sets, consistent with antigen-driven responses. Patch test score correlated positively with the number of PT1 expanded TCRs, reaching significance at thresholds 8, 16 and 32 but not at 4. After repeated subsampling, the strength of the expansion versus patch-test correlation and the threshold at which it became significant changed.

Library construction relied on RACE. The instrument given in TCRdb is NextSeq 500. During library preparation, unique molecular identifiers were attached to individual cDNA molecules so that TCRs could be counted quantitatively and reproducibly. Both TCR alpha and TCR beta chains were sequenced from each blood RNA sample. The study's processing was this. The median number of TCRs per sample was 85,000 to 100,000, ranging from roughly 23,224 to 700,000. V, J and CDR3 annotation of the TCR reads was performed with the Decombinator software suite. For the PS versus PT1 abundance plots, all samples were subsampled to the same number of TCRs (28,000). Expanded TCRs were defined as absent before sensitization and observed at least eight times at the 2-week time point. TCRdb cleaned the public reads at Q25 with fastp, built clones with MiXCR and kept in-frame beta chains. Rows matching on CDR3 protein sequence are summarized as one entry with the most common DNA and genes. TCRdb assigned the V and J calls; the authors' analysis was not used. For this sample the table gives about 120,000 distinct CDR3 sequences, of which about 11% were detected only once. The leading ten clones occupy around 2.2% of the sample.

The intended sense of this specimen's time point label: patch test 3, about 24 weeks after DPC sensitization. The meaning of the sample's treatment or condition label: therapeutic diphenylcyclopropenone sensitization with weekly scalp DPC. Blood at each patch-test visit was drawn before the patch test was applied. Eligible patients were aged 18 to 70, diagnosed with alopecia, deemed suitable for DPC therapy, and excluded if pregnant. Unfractionated whole blood was collected in Tempus Blood RNA tubes, and total RNA was extracted from that blood. Sequenced material: whole blood, taken in connection with sensitization to the hapten diphenylcyclopropenone (DPC). This clonotype originated in a woman in her forties or fifties with alopecia areata. Some clones in this sample may be carry-over from other donors' samples.

The CDR3 region: CASSQESGLSNQPQHF. The DNA is as follows: TGCGCCAGCAGCCAAGAATCAGGACTTAGCAATCAGCCCCAGCATTTT. The chain employs TRBV4-1 and TRBJ1-5; the D gene lacks a confident call. Between the V and J ends, shortened by 0 bases and 0 bases respectively, the junction contains 9 bases. The CDR3 runs 16 amino acids, cysteine and phenylalanine included. Only the CDR3 region is kept as DNA, spanning 48 bases read in frame from base 1. The germline V gene provides CDR1 MGHRA and CDR2 YSYEKL.